This TCR beta chain comes out of a study of T cells after yellow fever vaccination. There are many counts of this clonotype. The trim removed 3 bases at V and 0 bases at J, leaving 15 bases unmatched. The CDR3 covers 19 residues. TCRdb re-analysed the 5' RACE reads in MiXCR, keeping a single row per CDR3 protein. Among roughly 310,000 distinct CDR3 sequences, 3.6% were seen once, and the ten largest hold 20% to 30%. The chain joins TRBV23-1 to TRBJ2-3, with 7 positions matching TRBD2. TRBV23-1 is labeled an ORF, and its function is uncertain. The sample consisted of PBMCs, taken on the day of the yellow fever booster vaccination. The clonotype originates from a man between 18 and 35 years old who received the YFV17D yellow fever vaccine. Written as DNA, the CDR3 is TGCGCCAGCAGTCATTCTCCCCCCTCGGGGGGAATTAGCACAGATACGCAGTATTTT. Translating gives CASSHSPPSGGISTDTQYF.